This TCR beta chain originates from a study of glioma-infiltrating T cells. This clonotype was recorded once. V lost 0 bases and J 0 bases, leaving 12 bases between the germline ends. The germline gives CDR1 MNHNS, CDR2 SASEGT. The CDR3 totals 17 residues. TCR alpha and beta CDR3 regions were amplified from RNA using iRepertoire nested multiplex PCR. One-step reverse transcription and amplification started from about 100-400 ng of tissue mRNA or PBMC total RNA. TCRdb re-called the multiplex PCR reads with MiXCR, one entry per CDR3 protein. The sample lists around 150,000 distinct CDR3 sequences; more than 35% were seen once.

This TCR derives from a human donor with low-grade glioma or glioblastoma, undergoing nonglioma brain surgery, or in good health (not recorded which). Sample: glioma tissue, nonneoplastic brain tissue, or PBMCs (not recorded which). The J gene is TRBJ2-1, the V gene TRBV6-1, with a possible D match to TRBD1 (5 bases). Here the CDR3 DNA reads TGTGCCAGCAGTGAAGCGCGACAGATGTACTCCTACAATGAGCAGTTCTTC. This sequence encodes CASSEARQMYSYNEQFF.